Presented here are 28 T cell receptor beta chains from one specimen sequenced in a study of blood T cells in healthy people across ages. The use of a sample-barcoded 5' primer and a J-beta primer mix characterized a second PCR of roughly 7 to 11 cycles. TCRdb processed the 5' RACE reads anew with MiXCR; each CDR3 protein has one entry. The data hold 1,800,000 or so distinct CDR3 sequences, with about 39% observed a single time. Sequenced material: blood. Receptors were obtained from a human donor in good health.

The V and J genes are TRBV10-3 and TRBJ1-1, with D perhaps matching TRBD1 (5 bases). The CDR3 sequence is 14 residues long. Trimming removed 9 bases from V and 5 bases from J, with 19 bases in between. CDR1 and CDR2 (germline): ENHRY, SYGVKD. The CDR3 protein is CAIGGTGRDTEAFF. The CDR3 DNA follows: TGTGCCATTGGGGGGACGGGGAGGGATACTGAAGCTTTCTTT.

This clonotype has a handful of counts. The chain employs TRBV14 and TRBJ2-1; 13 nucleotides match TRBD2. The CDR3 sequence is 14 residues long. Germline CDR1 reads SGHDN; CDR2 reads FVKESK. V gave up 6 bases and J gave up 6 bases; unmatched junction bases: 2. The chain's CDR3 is CASRRTSGGNEQFF. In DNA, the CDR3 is TGTGCCAGCAGGAGGACTAGCGGGGGCAATGAGCAGTTCTTC. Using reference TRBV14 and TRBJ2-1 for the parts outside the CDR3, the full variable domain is EAGVTQFPSHSVIEKGQTVTLRCDPISGHDNLYWYRRVMGKEIKFLLHFVKESKQDESGMPNNRFLAERTGGTYSTLKVQPAELEDSGVYFCASRRTSGGNEQFFGPGTRLTVL.

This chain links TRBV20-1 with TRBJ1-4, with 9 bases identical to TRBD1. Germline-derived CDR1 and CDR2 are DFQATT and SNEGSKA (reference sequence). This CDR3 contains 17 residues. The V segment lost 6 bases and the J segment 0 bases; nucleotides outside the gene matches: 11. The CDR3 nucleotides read TGCAGTGCCATCCGGGACAGGGCGTCTCCAACTAATGAAAAACTGTTTTTT. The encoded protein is CSAIRDRASPTNEKLFF.

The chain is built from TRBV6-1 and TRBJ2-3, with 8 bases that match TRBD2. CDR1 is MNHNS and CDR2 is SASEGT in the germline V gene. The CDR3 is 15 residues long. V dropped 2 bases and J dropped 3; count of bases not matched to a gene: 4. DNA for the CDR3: TGTGCCAGCAGTGAATCTGGCGGGGGGACAGATACGCAGTATTTT. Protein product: CASSESGGGTDTQYF.

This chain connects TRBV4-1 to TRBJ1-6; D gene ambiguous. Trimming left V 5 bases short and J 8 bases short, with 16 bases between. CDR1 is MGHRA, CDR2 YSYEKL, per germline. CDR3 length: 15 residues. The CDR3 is CASSNPYRGDSPLHF. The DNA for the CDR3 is TGCGCCAGCAGCAACCCTTACCGGGGAGATTCACCCCTCCACTTT.

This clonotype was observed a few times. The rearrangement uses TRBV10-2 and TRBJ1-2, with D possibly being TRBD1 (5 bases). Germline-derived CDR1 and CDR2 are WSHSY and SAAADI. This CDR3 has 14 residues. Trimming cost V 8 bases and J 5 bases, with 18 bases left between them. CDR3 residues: CASGADWTSYGYTF. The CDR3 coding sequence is TGCGCCAGCGGGGCAGACTGGACCTCTTATGGCTACACCTTC.

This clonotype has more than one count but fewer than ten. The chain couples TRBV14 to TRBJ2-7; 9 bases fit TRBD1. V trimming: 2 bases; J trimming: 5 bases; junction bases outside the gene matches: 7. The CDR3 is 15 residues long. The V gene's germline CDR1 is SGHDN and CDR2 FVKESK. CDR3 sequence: CASSQTQGAGDEQYF. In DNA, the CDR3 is TGTGCCAGCAGCCAAACACAGGGGGCTGGGGACGAGCAGTACTTC.

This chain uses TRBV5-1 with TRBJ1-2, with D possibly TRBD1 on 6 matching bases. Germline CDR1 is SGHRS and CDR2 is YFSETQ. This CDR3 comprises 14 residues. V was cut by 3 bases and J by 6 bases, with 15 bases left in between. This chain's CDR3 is CASSWSLGANGYTF. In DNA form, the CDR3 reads TGCGCCAGCAGCTGGAGTCTGGGGGCCAATGGCTACACCTTC.

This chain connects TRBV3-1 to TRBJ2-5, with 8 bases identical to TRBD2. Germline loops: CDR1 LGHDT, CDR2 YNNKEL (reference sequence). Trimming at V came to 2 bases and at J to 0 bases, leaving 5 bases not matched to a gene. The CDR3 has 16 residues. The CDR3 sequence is CASSQWPSGYQETQYF. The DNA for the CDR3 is TGTGCCAGCAGCCAATGGCCTAGCGGGTACCAAGAGACCCAGTACTTC.

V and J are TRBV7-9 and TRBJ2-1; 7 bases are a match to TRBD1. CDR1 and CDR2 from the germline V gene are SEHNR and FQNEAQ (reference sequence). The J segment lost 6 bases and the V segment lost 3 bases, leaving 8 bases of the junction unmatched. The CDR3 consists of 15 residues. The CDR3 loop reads CASSLRNRGTNEQFF. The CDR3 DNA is TGTGCCAGCAGCTTGAGGAACAGGGGAACCAATGAGCAGTTCTTC.

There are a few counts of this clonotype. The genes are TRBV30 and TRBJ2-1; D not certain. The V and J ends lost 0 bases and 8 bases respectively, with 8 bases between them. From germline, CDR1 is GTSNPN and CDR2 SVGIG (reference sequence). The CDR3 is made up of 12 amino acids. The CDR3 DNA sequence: TGTGCCTGGAGTGTACAAGGCTATGAGCAGTTCTTC. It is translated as CAWSVQGYEQFF.

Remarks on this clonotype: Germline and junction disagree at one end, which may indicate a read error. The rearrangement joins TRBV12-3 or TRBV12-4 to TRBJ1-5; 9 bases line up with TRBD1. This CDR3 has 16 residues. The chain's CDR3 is CAGSSGQGSQSQPQHF. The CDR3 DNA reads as TGTGCCGGCAGTTCGGGACAGGGTTCTCAAAGTCAGCCCCAGCATTTT.

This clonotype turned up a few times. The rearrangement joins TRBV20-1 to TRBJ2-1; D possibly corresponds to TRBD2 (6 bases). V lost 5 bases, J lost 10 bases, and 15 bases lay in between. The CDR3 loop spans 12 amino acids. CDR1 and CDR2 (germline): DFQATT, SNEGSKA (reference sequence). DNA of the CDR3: TGCAGTGCTCGAAGCCCCCTAGCGGAGCAGTTCTTC. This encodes CSARSPLAEQFF.

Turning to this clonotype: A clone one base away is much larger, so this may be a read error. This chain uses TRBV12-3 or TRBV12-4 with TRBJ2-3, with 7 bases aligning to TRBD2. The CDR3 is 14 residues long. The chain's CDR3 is CASSFGGAGDAQYF. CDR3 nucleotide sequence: TGTGCCAGCAGTTTTGGAGGTGCGGGAGATGCGCAGTATTTT.

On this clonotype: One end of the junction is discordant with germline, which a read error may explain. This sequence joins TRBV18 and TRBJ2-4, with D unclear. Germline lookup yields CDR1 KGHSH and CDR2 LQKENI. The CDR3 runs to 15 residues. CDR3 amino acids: CASSPSGSQKNIQDF. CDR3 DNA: TGTGCCAGCTCACCCTCTGGCAGTCAAAAAAACATTCAGGACTTC.

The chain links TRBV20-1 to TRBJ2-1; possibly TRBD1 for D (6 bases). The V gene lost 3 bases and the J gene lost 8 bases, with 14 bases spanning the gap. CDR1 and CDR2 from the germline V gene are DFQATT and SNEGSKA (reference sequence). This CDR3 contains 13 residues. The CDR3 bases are TGCAGTGCTAGTGGTGTCGAGGGGGATGAGCAGTTCTTC. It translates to CSASGVEGDEQFF.

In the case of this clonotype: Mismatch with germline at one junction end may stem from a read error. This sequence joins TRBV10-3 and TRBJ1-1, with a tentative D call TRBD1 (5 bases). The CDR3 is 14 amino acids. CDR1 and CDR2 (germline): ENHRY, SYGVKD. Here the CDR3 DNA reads TGTGCCGTCAGTGAGGGGCCGGCTGACACTGAAGCTTTCTTT. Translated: CAVSEGPADTEAFF.

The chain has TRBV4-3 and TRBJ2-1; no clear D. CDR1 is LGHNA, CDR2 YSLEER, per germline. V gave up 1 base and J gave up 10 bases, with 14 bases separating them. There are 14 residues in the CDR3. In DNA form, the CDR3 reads TGCGCCAGCAGCCAAGTAGGGCAAGGCGGAGAGCAGTTCTTC. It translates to CASSQVGQGGEQFF.

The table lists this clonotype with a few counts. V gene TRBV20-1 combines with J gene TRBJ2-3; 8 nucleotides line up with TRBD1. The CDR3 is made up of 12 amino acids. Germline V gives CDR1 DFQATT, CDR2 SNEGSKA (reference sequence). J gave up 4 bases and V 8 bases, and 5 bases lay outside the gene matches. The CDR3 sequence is CSTDRVSDTQYF. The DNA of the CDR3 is TGCAGTACGGACAGGGTTTCAGATACGCAGTATTTT.

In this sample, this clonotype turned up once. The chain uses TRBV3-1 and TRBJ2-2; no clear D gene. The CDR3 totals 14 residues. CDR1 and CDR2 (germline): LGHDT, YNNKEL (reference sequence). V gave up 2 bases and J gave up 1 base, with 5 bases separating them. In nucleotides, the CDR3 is TGTGCCAGCAGCCAAATCCTGAACACCGGGGAGCTGTTTTTT. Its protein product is CASSQILNTGELFF.

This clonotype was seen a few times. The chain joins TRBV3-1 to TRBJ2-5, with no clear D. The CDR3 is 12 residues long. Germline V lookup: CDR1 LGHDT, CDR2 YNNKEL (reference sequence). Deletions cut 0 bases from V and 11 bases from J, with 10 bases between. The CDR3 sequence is CASSQDQSSQYF. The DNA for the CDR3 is TGTGCCAGCAGCCAAGATCAGAGCTCTCAGTACTTC.

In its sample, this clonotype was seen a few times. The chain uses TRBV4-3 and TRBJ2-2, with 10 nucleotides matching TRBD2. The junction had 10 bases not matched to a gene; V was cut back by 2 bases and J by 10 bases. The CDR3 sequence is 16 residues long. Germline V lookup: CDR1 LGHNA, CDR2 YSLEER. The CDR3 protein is CASSQLAGVLNSELFF. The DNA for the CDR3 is TGCGCCAGCAGCCAACTAGCGGGGGTCCTCAATTCGGAGCTGTTTTTT.

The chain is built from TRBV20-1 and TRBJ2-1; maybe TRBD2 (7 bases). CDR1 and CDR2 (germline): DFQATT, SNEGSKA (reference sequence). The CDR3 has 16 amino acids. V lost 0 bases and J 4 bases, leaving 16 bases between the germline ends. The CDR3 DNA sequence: TGCAGTGCTAGAGATTACGGGGGGCCTGGGTACAATGAGCAGTTCTTC. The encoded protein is CSARDYGGPGYNEQFF.

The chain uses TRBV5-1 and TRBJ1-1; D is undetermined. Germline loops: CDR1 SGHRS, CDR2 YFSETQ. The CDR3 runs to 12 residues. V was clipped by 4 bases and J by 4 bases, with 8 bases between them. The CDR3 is CASSDGSTEAFF. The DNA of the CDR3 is TGCGCCAGCAGCGACGGGAGCACTGAAGCTTTCTTT.

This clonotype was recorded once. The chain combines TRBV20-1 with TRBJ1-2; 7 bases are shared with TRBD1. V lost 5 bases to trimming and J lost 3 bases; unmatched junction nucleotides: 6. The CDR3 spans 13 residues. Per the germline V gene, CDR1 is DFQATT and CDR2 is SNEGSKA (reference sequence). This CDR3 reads CSAGDSPYYGYTF. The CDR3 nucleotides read TGCAGTGCTGGGGACAGTCCCTACTATGGCTACACCTTC.

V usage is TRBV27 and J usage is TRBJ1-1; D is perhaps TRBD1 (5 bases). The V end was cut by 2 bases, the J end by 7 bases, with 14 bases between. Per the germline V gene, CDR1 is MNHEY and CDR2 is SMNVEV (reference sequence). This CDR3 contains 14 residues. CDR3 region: CASSLVGGAFEAFF. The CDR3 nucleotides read TGTGCCAGCAGTTTAGTCGGAGGGGCCTTTGAAGCTTTCTTT.

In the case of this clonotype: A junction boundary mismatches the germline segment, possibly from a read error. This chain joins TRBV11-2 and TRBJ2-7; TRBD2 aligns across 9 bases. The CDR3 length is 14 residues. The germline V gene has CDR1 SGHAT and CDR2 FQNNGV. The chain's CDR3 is CASSLTGLAVVQYF. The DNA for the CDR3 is TGCGCCAGCAGCCTAACGGGACTAGCAGTTGTTCAGTACTTC.

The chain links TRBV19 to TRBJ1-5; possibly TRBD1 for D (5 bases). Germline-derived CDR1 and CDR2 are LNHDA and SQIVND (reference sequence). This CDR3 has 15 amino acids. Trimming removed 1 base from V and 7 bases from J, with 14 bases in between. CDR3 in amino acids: CASSIVLGPRQPQHF. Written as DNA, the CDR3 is TGTGCCAGTAGTATAGTTCTGGGGCCGCGGCAGCCCCAGCATTTT.